Below, 31 T cell receptor beta chains from the same sample are listed, as sequenced in a study of T-cell reconstitution after alpha-beta-depleted transplantation in children. Molecular barcoding with unique molecular identifiers was used for the TCRbeta library. TCRdb independently ran MiXCR on the PCR reads; one entry per CDR3 protein. This sample has 440,000 or so distinct CDR3 sequences, with under 13% found just once. The sample in question was PBMCs from the stem cell graft donor, obtained from the stem cell graft. These receptors all come from a human donor who donated a stem cell graft to a child with acute myeloid leukemia.

This clonotype was seen only a few times. This chain joins TRBV20-1 and TRBJ2-5; the match to TRBD2 covers 12 bases. J lost 5 bases, V lost 6 bases, and 16 bases had no gene match. Per the germline V gene, CDR1 is DFQATT and CDR2 is SNEGSKA (reference sequence). The length of the CDR3 is 17 residues. As DNA, the CDR3 is TGCAGTGCAACCAAACTTAGACGACTAGCGGGAGATGAGACCCAGTACTTC. Residues: CSATKLRRLAGDETQYF.

This clonotype was detected only a few times. The CDR3 sequence is CSARDAGQLNTEAFF. The CDR3 bases are TGCAGTGCTAGAGACGCCGGACAGCTGAACACTGAAGCTTTCTTT. This chain connects TRBV20-1 to TRBJ1-1, with D possibly being TRBD1 (6 bases). The ends were cut back, 0 bases at V and 0 bases at J, with 11 bases in the middle. Germline V CDR1 and CDR2: DFQATT, SNEGSKA (reference sequence). The CDR3 covers 15 residues.

The rearrangement uses TRBV12-3 or TRBV12-4 and TRBJ2-1; possible D gene TRBD1, 7 bases. V was trimmed by 5 bases and J by 4 bases, leaving 15 bases between them. This CDR3 region has 15 residues. The DNA for the CDR3 is TGTGCCAGCAGTACCACAGGGGCGGGATACAATGAGCAGTTCTTC. This translates into CASSTTGAGYNEQFF.

The V call is TRBV12-3 or TRBV12-4, the J call TRBJ1-5; the match to TRBD1 covers 7 bases. The V and J ends lost 2 bases and 4 bases, in that order; junction bases with no gene match: 5. The CDR3 has 15 residues. CDR3: CASSLMAGGNQPQHF. DNA for the CDR3: TGTGCCAGCAGTTTAATGGCAGGGGGGAATCAGCCCCAGCATTTT.

Only a few counts were recorded for this clonotype. The chain carries TRBV15 and TRBJ2-1, with 7 bases lining up with TRBD2. This CDR3 contains 14 residues. J gave up 4 bases and V 4 bases, and 4 bases lay outside the gene matches. CDR1 is LNHNV, CDR2 YYDKDF, per germline (reference sequence). CDR3 sequence reads: CATSTGGGYNEQFF. The CDR3 DNA follows: TGTGCCACCAGCACCGGCGGGGGATACAATGAGCAGTTCTTC.

This clonotype has a handful of counts. V is TRBV14 and J is TRBJ2-1; D uncertain. Germline CDR1 reads SGHDN; CDR2 reads FVKESK. V lost 0 bases to trimming and J lost 9 bases, with 6 bases between them. The CDR3 length is 12 residues. The CDR3 DNA is TGTGCCAGCAGCCAAGATTTCGGTGAGCAGTTCTTC. Translated, it gives CASSQDFGEQFF.

About this clonotype: Without the conserved terminal phenylalanine or tryptophan, this CDR3 likely stems from a read error. The chain joins TRBV28 to TRBJ2-7; 7 bases line up with TRBD1. V lost 3 bases, J lost 6 bases, and 5 bases stayed unmatched. CDR3 length equals 13 residues. CDR1 MDHEN and CDR2 SYDVKM come from the germline V gene. The CDR3, as DNA: TGTGCCAGCAGTTTGTACAGGGGTGGCGAGCAGTACTCC. It specifies CASSLYRGGEQYS.

The table lists this clonotype with a few counts. J is TRBJ1-2 and V is TRBV20-1; possible D gene TRBD1, 6 bases. V lost 4 bases and J 4 bases, leaving 10 bases between the germline ends. Germline CDR1 reads DFQATT; CDR2 reads SNEGSKA (reference sequence). The CDR3 has 12 residues. The CDR3 is CSANRQVYGYTF. In DNA form, the CDR3 reads TGCAGTGCTAATAGACAGGTCTATGGCTACACCTTC.

In this sample, this clonotype turned up a few times. This chain uses TRBV3-1 with TRBJ1-1; the D gene is possibly TRBD1 (5 bases). Trimming stripped 4 bases from V and 4 bases from J, with 10 bases between. This CDR3 spans 13 amino acids. Looked up from germline, CDR1 is LGHDT and CDR2 is YNNKEL (reference sequence). The CDR3, as DNA: TGTGCCAGCAGCCCCGAGGGGTTCACTGAAGCTTTCTTT. Protein sequence: CASSPEGFTEAFF.

This clonotype was seen only a few times. V gene TRBV20-1 combines with J gene TRBJ2-4; TRBD1 matches at 7 bases. Germline loops: CDR1 DFQATT, CDR2 SNEGSKA (reference sequence). J was trimmed by 0 bases and V by 5 bases; bases with no gene match: 7. The CDR3 sequence is 15 residues long. The CDR3 DNA is TGCAGTGCTCTCCCGACAGGGATAGCCAAAAACATTCAGTACTTC. This encodes CSALPTGIAKNIQYF.

The rearrangement links TRBV3-1 to TRBJ2-7; 8 bases are shared with TRBD2. The germline V gene has CDR1 LGHDT and CDR2 YNNKEL (reference sequence). The CDR3 runs 21 residues. V was clipped by 0 bases and J by 1 base; unmatched bases: 20. The CDR3 DNA reads as TGTGCCAGCAGCCAAGATAGGTCGACTAAAGCGGGAGACGGTATTTCCTACGAGCAGTACTTC. Its protein is CASSQDRSTKAGDGISYEQYF.

This rearrangement joins TRBV24-1 to TRBJ2-7; 9 bases line up with TRBD1. J was trimmed by 3 bases and V by 0 bases; bases with no gene match: 14. Germline V gene lookup returns CDR1 KGHDR and CDR2 SFDVKD. CDR3 length: 19 residues. CDR3 amino acids: CATSDLQAPGDREYYEQYV. In DNA, the CDR3 is TGTGCCACCAGTGATTTGCAAGCCCCCGGGGACAGGGAGTACTACGAGCAGTACGTC.

This clonotype was recorded many times. The chain is built from TRBV20-1 and TRBJ2-3; D is ambiguous. Germline V gene sequence: CDR1 DFQATT, CDR2 SNEGSKA (reference sequence). The CDR3 covers 11 residues. Trimming stripped 4 bases from V and 6 bases from J, with 8 bases between. The CDR3 loop reads CSAKPADTQYF. CDR3 sequence (DNA): TGCAGTGCTAAGCCAGCGGATACGCAGTATTTT.

The chain employs TRBV5-1 and TRBJ1-6; 8 positions agree with TRBD1. J was trimmed by 7 bases and V by 0 bases; bases with no gene match: 6. The CDR3 is made up of 16 amino acids. Germline V gene data show CDR1 as SGHRS and CDR2 as YFSETQ. The CDR3 region has the DNA TGCGCCAGCAGCTTGGATAACCGACAGGGGAATTCACCCCTCCACTTT. Amino acids: CASSLDNRQGNSPLHF.

This clonotype was counted between two and nine times. This chain joins TRBV18 and TRBJ2-2; TRBD1 matches 7 bases. The CDR3 is 15 amino acids. From germline, CDR1 is KGHSH and CDR2 LQKENI. Losses at the gene ends were 2 bases for V and 3 bases for J; bases not matched to a gene: 3. Here the CDR3 DNA reads TGTGCCAGCTCACCAAGACAGGGTTACACCGGGGAGCTGTTTTTT. Translation gives CASSPRQGYTGELFF.

This clonotype was seen more than once but under ten times. The chain couples TRBV9 to TRBJ2-5; 7 bases fit TRBD1. The CDR3 has 15 amino acids. CDR1 is SGDLS, CDR2 YYNGEE, per germline. The V gene end was trimmed by 3 bases and the J gene end by 5 bases; junction bases not matched to a gene: 10. The CDR3 DNA sequence: TGTGCCAGCAGCGCCGGTCCACAGGGGCCGGAGACCCAGTACTTC. It encodes CASSAGPQGPETQYF.

This chain joins TRBV5-1 and TRBJ2-5; tentatively, D is TRBD1 or TRBD2 (5 bases each). Germline CDR1 reads SGHRS; CDR2 reads YFSETQ. The CDR3 length is 16 residues. V shed 6 bases and J shed 5 bases, with 23 bases lying between them. The CDR3 is CASNTGRDLTEETQYF. CDR3 coding DNA: TGCGCCAGCAACACGGGACGGGATCTTACTGAGGAGACCCAGTACTTC.

This clonotype has a handful of counts. J is TRBJ1-1 and V is TRBV20-1; tentatively, D is TRBD1 (5 bases). CDR3 size: 14 residues. Trimming took off 6 bases at V and 11 bases at J, with 25 bases between the two ends. Per the germline V gene, CDR1 is DFQATT and CDR2 is SNEGSKA (reference sequence). The CDR3 protein is CSAINVGRPERAFF. Here the CDR3 DNA reads TGCAGTGCCATCAACGTGGGACGGCCGGAGAGGGCTTTCTTT.

This clonotype turned up a few times. The chain carries TRBV7-9 and TRBJ2-5; 10 nucleotides line up with TRBD1. CDR1 is SEHNR and CDR2 is FQNEAQ in the germline V gene (reference sequence). Unmatched junction bases numbered 8, after V lost 3 bases and J lost 4 bases. The CDR3 contains 16 residues. The CDR3 loop reads CASSFGTGAKGETQYF. The CDR3 bases are TGTGCCAGCAGCTTCGGGACAGGGGCCAAGGGAGAGACCCAGTACTTC.

The chain links TRBV7-2 to TRBJ2-2; D is perhaps TRBD2 (5 bases). This CDR3 comprises 16 residues. Trimming shortened V by 5 bases and J by 3 bases, and 16 bases separated the two germline ends. Germline loops: CDR1 SGHTA, CDR2 FQGNSA. The CDR3 spells CASSADSPDDTGELFF. DNA for the CDR3: TGTGCCAGCAGCGCGGACTCCCCAGATGACACCGGGGAGCTGTTTTTT.

The table lists this clonotype with a few counts. The chain uses TRBV4-3 and TRBJ2-2; 9 positions agree with TRBD2. J gave up 7 bases and V 4 bases, and 7 bases lay outside the gene matches. CDR3 length: 15 amino acids. Germline loops: CDR1 LGHNA, CDR2 YSLEER. In nucleotides, the CDR3 is TGCGCCAGCAGCCCAACTAGCGGGTCTGTCGGGGAGCTGTTTTTT. This codes for CASSPTSGSVGELFF.

This clonotype was counted only a few times. The J gene is TRBJ1-5, the V gene TRBV5-1; D possibly corresponds to TRBD1 (5 bases). Germline V gene lookup returns CDR1 SGHRS and CDR2 YFSETQ. The CDR3 extends over 15 amino acids. With 4 bases removed from V and 5 bases from J, the gap between germline ends came to 16 bases. CDR3 nucleotide sequence: TGCGCCAGCAGCCGCGGGGGAGGGGTTGATCAGCCCCAGCATTTT. This encodes CASSRGGGVDQPQHF. Using reference TRBV5-1 and TRBJ1-5 for the parts outside the CDR3, the full variable domain is KAGVTQTPRYLIKTRGQQVTLSCSPISGHRSVSWYQQTPGQGLQFLFEYFSETQRNKGNFPGRFSGRQFSNSRSEMNVSTLELGDSALYLCASSRGGGVDQPQHFGDGTRLSIL.

This clonotype was counted only a few times. The gene calls are TRBV7-2 and TRBJ1-1; TRBD1 is a possible D gene (6 bases). V lost 10 bases to trimming and J lost 3 bases, with 18 bases between them. The germline gives CDR1 SGHTA, CDR2 FQGNSA. The CDR3 is 14 amino acids. CDR3 DNA sequence: TGTGCCACCAAACCCTACAGGGACGACACTGAAGCTTTCTTT. Amino acid sequence: CATKPYRDDTEAFF.

This clonotype was recorded many times. The V call is TRBV27, the J call TRBJ1-2; no reliable D call. V was shortened by 5 bases and J by 0 bases, with 7 bases between the two germline ends. The CDR3 totals 13 residues. Germline V gene data show CDR1 as MNHEY and CDR2 as SMNVEV (reference sequence). The CDR3 DNA follows: TGTGCCAGCAGTATACACGCTAACTATGGCTACACCTTC. Translated, it gives CASSIHANYGYTF.

This clonotype was detected only a few times. This chain uses TRBV30 with TRBJ1-4; TRBD1 matches 8 bases. The germline gives CDR1 GTSNPN, CDR2 SVGIG (reference sequence). CDR3 length: 14 residues. J gave up 8 bases and V 2 bases, and 7 bases lay outside the gene matches. CDR3: CAWSHRGAGEKLFF. The CDR3 nucleotides read TGTGCCTGGAGTCACAGGGGGGCCGGAGAAAAACTGTTTTTT. The variable domain in full, with the rest retrieved from reference TRBV30 and TRBJ1-4, is SQTIHQWPATLVQPVGSPLSLECTVEGTSNPNLYWYRQAAGRGLQLLFYSVGIGQISSEVPQNLSASRPQDRQFILSSKKLLLSDSGFYLCAWSHRGAGEKLFFGSGTQLSVL.

The chain couples TRBV10-3 to TRBJ1-4; D gene ambiguous. Per the germline V gene, CDR1 is ENHRY and CDR2 is SYGVKD. This CDR3 is built from 16 residues. Trimming stripped 0 bases from V and 0 bases from J, with 8 bases between. CDR3 loop: CAISESFGATNEKLFF. The CDR3 DNA reads TGTGCCATCAGTGAGTCGTTTGGTGCAACTAATGAAAAACTGTTTTTT.

The table lists this clonotype with a few counts. The CDR3 loop reads CASSQDQGSNQPQHF. As DNA, the CDR3 is TGTGCCAGCAGCCAAGATCAGGGGAGCAATCAGCCCCAGCATTTT. V gene TRBV4-2 combines with J gene TRBJ1-5, with D maybe TRBD1 (6 bases). There are 15 residues in the CDR3. Germline V CDR1 and CDR2: LGHNA, YNFKEQ. Trimming took 0 bases from V and 1 from J, leaving 7 bases between them.

This clonotype has a handful of counts. The chain recombines TRBV10-3 with TRBJ2-3; D is ambiguous. The CDR3 runs to 13 residues. The germline gives CDR1 ENHRY, CDR2 SYGVKD. Trimming left V 3 bases short and J 3 bases short, with 7 bases between. CDR3: CAISDPVTDTQYF. The CDR3 nucleotides read TGTGCCATCAGTGATCCCGTAACAGATACGCAGTATTTT.

CDR3 loop: CATSDPGNQETQYF. The CDR3 region has the DNA TGTGCCACCAGTGATCCAGGGAACCAAGAGACCCAGTACTTC. The chain joins TRBV24-1 to TRBJ2-5; D is possibly TRBD1 (5 bases). V was clipped by 3 bases and J by 0 bases, with 7 bases between them. CDR1 and CDR2 from the germline V gene are KGHDR and SFDVKD. The CDR3 has 14 residues.

V and J are TRBV7-9 and TRBJ1-4; D is possibly TRBD1 (5 bases). The CDR3 consists of 12 residues. Germline values: CDR1 SEHNR, CDR2 FQNEAQ (reference sequence). V was cut by 8 bases and J by 6 bases, with 10 bases left in between. CDR3 bases: TGTGCCAGCGGCGACAGTTATGAAAAACTGTTTTTT. Residues: CASGDSYEKLFF.

The chain recombines TRBV27 with TRBJ1-6, with 12 bases identical to TRBD1. V shed 3 bases and J 9 bases; nucleotides not matched to a gene: 6. CDR3 length: 16 amino acids. The germline CDR1 and CDR2 sequences are MNHEY and SMNVEV (reference sequence). The CDR3 nucleotides are TGTGCCAGCAGTTTGGGGACAGGGGGCGCGAGTTCACCCCTCCACTTT. Encoded protein: CASSLGTGGASSPLHF.